This T cell receptor beta chain was sequenced for a study of response to subunit inactivated influenza vaccine. The study's findings and limits: Each seasonal flu vaccination may recruit only limited new T cells, authors suggested.

This clonotype was detected only a few times. Its antigen is still unknown. TCRdb independently ran MiXCR on the RT-PCR reads; one entry per CDR3 protein. The sample has about 780,000 distinct CDR3 sequences; about 18% are singletons. The CDR3 is made up of 14 amino acids. The germline CDR1 and CDR2 sequences are SGHAT and FQNNGV. Losses at the gene ends were 8 bases for V and 6 bases for J; bases not matched to a gene: 9. The specimen comprised PBMCs from blood, sampled about 5 days after vaccination. This receptor was identified in a man aged 50-60 years who received an inactivated influenza vaccine. This chain connects TRBV11-2 to TRBJ2-2; 7 bases agree with TRBD2. CDR3 sequence reads: CASFIGAGAGELFF. As DNA, the CDR3 is TGTGCCAGCTTCATCGGGGCGGGGGCCGGGGAGCTGTTTTTT.